Listed here are 8 T cell receptor beta chains from one sample, sequenced in a study of vaccination effects on CD4 cells after COVID-19 (dated by TCRdb to between 2021 and 2022). After around eleven days of culture, CD4+ T cells were isolated with the EasySep CD4+ T cell isolation kit. Libraries came from the immunoSEQ multiplex PCR assay. Sourced from immuneACCESS, this table was stored by TCRdb with only in-frame sequences that have V and J called. A share of the clones is absent; for the studies checked, an unresolved V gene accounts for under half, and the remainder has no known explanation. The sample includes 20,000 to 25,000 clones, with around 67% observed a single time. The top ten constitute more than 9.5% of the sample. No antigens are known for them. Sequenced material: CD4+ T cells from PBMCs cultured without peptide, taken before COVID-19 vaccination. The receptor set was obtained from a human donor who received a COVID-19 vaccine.

V gene TRBV5-5 combines with J gene TRBJ1-5; D gene ambiguous. This CDR3 spans 14 amino acids. Germline CDR1 and CDR2: SGHKS and YYEKEE (reference sequence). V was trimmed by 0 bases and J by 4 bases, leaving 8 bases between them. This CDR3 reads CASSLGPVNQPQHF. The DNA of the CDR3 is TGTGCCAGCAGCTTGGGCCCTGTAAATCAGCCCCAGCATTTT.

The chain combines TRBV6-5 with TRBJ1-1; 10 positions match TRBD1. After removal of 1 base from V and 5 bases from J, the junction contained 4 bases not matched to a gene. Germline CDR1 is MNHEY and CDR2 is SVGAGI. This CDR3 has 15 amino acids. For the CDR3, the DNA is TGTGCCAGCAGTTACTTGGGACAGGGGCAGACTGAAGCTTTCTTT. Protein: CASSYLGQGQTEAFF.

The chain is built from TRBV28 and TRBJ2-1; 9 bases line up with TRBD2. CDR3 length equals 11 residues. CDR1 is MDHEN, CDR2 SYDVKM, per germline. The trim removed 9 bases at V and 7 bases at J, leaving 1 base unmatched. In nucleotides, the CDR3 is TGTGCCAGTAGCGGGAGTAATGAGCAGTTCTTC. Protein product: CASSGSNEQFF.

This chain links TRBV5-6 with TRBJ2-1; 7 bases are shared with TRBD1. The germline V gene encodes CDR1 SGHDT and CDR2 YYEEEE. The CDR3 spans 13 residues. V lost 4 bases, J lost 3 bases, and 1 base stayed unmatched. The CDR3 spells CASSRGLYNEQFF. For the CDR3, the DNA is TGTGCCAGCAGCAGGGGGCTCTACAATGAGCAGTTCTTC.

The chain links TRBV18 to TRBJ2-5; D not certain. CDR1 and CDR2 (germline): KGHSH, LQKENI. The CDR3 loop spans 13 amino acids. The V gene lost 0 bases and the J gene lost 2 bases, with 4 bases spanning the gap. The CDR3 reads CASSPPGQETQYF. DNA for the CDR3: TGTGCCAGCTCACCACCAGGGCAAGAGACCCAGTACTTC.

The chain combines TRBV3-1 (or the pseudogene TRBV3-2) with TRBJ2-3; 7 nucleotides line up with TRBD2. This CDR3 region has 15 residues. V lost 1 base and J lost 5; bases outside the gene matches: 6. The germline CDR1 and CDR2 sequences are LGHDT and YNNKEL (reference sequence). The CDR3 protein is CASSQVVGGRDTQYF. The CDR3 DNA sequence: TGTGCCAGCAGCCAAGTGGTGGGGGGGAGAGATACGCAGTATTTT.

This chain uses TRBV4-3 with TRBJ1-2; D not resolved. The germline gives CDR1 LGHNA, CDR2 YSLEER. The V end lost 0 bases, the J end lost 4 bases, and 12 bases lay between the germline ends. This CDR3 is built from 15 residues. The CDR3 DNA is TGCGCCAGCAGCCAAGATCTGGCCAGGTCCTATGGCTACACCTTC. It specifies CASSQDLARSYGYTF.

This chain connects TRBV5-1 to TRBJ2-7; D is possibly TRBD2 (6 bases). Germline CDR1 is SGHRS and CDR2 is YFSETQ. Trimming stripped 0 bases from V and 3 bases from J, with 16 bases between. The CDR3 covers 16 residues. Written as DNA, the CDR3 is TGCGCCAGCAGCTTGGAAAAGGGACTTCGAGGCTACGAGCAGTACTTC. Translated, it gives CASSLEKGLRGYEQYF.